This entry lists 2 T cell receptor beta chains sequenced from one sample in a study of OX40 agonist ivuxolimab in advanced cancers. Some clones are missing from TCRdb's copy, which holds only in-frame ones; the method was immunoSEQ multiplex PCR. Of about 73,000 clones listed, 88% are singletons. The input for sequencing was CD4+ or CD8+ T cells sorted from blood, taken in a trial of the OX40 agonist ivuxolimab. The receptors derive from an adult with an advanced solid tumor such as melanoma, head and neck, liver or kidney cancer.

The rearrangement joins TRBV28 to TRBJ2-6; the D is unclear. The V end lost 3 bases, the J end lost 4 bases, and 10 bases lay between the germline ends. The CDR3 totals 15 residues. The germline V gene encodes CDR1 MDHEN and CDR2 SYDVKM. The CDR3 region is CASSFSLLGANVLTF. The CDR3 coding sequence is TGTGCCAGCAGTTTTAGTCTGCTGGGGGCCAACGTCCTGACTTTC.

The gene calls are TRBV5-1 and TRBJ2-7, with no clear D. V lost 4 bases and J lost 2, with 16 bases in between. The CDR3 loop spans 15 amino acids. Per germline, CDR1 SGHRS and CDR2 YFSETQ. The CDR3 loop is CASSPNVPTTYEQYF. The CDR3 coding sequence is TGCGCCAGCAGCCCCAACGTCCCAACTACCTACGAGCAGTACTTC.